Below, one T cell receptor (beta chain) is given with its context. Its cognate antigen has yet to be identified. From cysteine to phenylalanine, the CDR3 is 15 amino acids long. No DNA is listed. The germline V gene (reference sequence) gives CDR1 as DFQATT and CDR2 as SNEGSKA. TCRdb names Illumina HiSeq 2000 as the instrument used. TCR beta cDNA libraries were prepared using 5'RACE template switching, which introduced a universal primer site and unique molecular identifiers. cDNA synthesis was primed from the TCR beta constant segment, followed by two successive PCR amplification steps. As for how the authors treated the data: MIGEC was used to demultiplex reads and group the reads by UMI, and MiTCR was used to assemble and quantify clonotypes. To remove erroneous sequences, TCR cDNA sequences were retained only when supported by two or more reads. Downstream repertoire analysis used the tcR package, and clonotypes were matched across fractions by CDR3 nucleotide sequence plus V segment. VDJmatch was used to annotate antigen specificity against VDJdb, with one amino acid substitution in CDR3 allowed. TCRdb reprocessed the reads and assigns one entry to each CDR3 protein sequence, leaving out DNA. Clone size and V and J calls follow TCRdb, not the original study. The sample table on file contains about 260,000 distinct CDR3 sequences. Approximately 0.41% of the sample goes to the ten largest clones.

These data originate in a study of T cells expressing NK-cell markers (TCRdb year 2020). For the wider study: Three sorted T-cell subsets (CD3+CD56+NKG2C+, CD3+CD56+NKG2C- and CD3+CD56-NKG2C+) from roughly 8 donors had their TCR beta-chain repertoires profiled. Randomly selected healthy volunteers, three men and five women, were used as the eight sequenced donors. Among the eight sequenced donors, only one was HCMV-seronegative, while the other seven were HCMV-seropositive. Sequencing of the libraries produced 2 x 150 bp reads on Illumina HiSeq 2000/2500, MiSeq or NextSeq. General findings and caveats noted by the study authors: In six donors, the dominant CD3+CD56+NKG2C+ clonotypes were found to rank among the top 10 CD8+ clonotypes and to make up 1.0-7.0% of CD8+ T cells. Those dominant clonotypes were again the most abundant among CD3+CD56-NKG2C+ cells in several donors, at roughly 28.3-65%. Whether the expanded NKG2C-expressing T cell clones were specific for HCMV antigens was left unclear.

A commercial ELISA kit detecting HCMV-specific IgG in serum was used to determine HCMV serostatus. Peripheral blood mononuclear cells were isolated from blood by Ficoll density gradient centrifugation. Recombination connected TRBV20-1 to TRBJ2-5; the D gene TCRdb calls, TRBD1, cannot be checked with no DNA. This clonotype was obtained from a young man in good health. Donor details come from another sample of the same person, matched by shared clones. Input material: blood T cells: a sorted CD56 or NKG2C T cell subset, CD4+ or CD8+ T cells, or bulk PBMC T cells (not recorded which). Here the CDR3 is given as CSASGARGTGETQYF.